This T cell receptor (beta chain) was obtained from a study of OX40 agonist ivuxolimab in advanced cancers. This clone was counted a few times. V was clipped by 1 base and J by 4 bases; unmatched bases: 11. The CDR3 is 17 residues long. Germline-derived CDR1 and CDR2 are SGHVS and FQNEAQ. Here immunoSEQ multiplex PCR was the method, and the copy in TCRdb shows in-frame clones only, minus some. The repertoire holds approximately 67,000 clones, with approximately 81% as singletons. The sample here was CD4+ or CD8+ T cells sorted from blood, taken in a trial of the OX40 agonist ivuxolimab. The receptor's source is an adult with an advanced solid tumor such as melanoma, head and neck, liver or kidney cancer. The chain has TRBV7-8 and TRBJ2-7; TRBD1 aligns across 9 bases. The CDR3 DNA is TGTGCCAGCAGCTTAGGTCGATATAGGGACAGGGAATACGAGCAGTACTTC. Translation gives CASSLGRYRDREYEQYF.